The source of this T cell receptor (beta chain) is a study of T-cell memory formation after mild COVID-19. From germline, CDR1 is SQVTM and CDR2 ANQGSEA. V was trimmed by 3 bases and J by 6 bases, leaving 12 bases between them. CDR3 size: 13 residues. This clonotype was recorded a few times. TCRdb fed the 5' RACE reads into MiXCR, producing one record per CDR3 protein. In the table there are around 300,000 distinct CDR3 sequences, 18% of which are singletons. This sequence originates from a man aged 18 to 30 who had mild COVID-19 (a few samples of this study predate the infection). Cell type and time point are not known. This chain uses TRBV29-1 with TRBJ2-1, with D tentatively TRBD1 (6 bases). The source material was PBMCs or a T cell subset sorted from them (not recorded which). CDR3 in DNA: TGCAGCGTTGAGAAGGGGGTGGGCAATGAGCAGTTCTTC. This sequence encodes CSVEKGVGNEQFF.